The T cell receptor (beta chain) described here comes from a study of T cells in localized non-small cell lung cancer. This clone was picked up one time. The antigen is not known. Whole-study findings and limits: Without multi-region sequencing, intratumor heterogeneity could not be excluded. The study detected a median approximately 50 of the top 100 tumor clones in adjacent lung. Longer overall survival was associated with a higher density of T cells in the blood.

Some clones are missing from TCRdb's copy, which holds only in-frame ones; the method was immunoSEQ multiplex PCR. The repertoire holds tens of thousands of clones, with about nine tenths as singletons. Germline V lookup: CDR1 SGHDN, CDR2 FVKESK. This CDR3 has 11 amino acids. This clonotype was sampled from a man aged 35-75 years with stage I squamous cell lung carcinoma. The chain couples TRBV14 to TRBJ1-2; 7 bases agree with TRBD1. The sample here was peripheral blood, taken before any cancer treatment. The CDR3 nucleotides are TGTAACTTAGACAGGGCGTGTGGCTACACCTTC. It specifies CNLDRACGYTF. The full variable domain, in which reference TRBV14 and TRBJ1-2 provide the parts outside the CDR3, is EAGVTQFPSHSVIEKGQTVTLRCDPISGHDNLYWYRRVMGKEIKFLLHFVKESKQDESGMPNNRFLAERTGGTYSTLKVQPAELEDSGVYFCNLDRACGYTFGSGTRLTVV.